These T cell receptor beta chains were read from a single sample in a study of a mutant IDH1 vaccine in newly diagnosed glioma. The antigens for these receptors are not known. Measured with immunoSEQ multiplex PCR; TCRdb has only the in-frame clones, and not every one. The sample lists some 120,000 clones, roughly 77% occurring once. The sequenced sample was PBMCs, obtained from a glioma patient whose treatment included an IDH1 peptide vaccine. These receptors were obtained from a man in his forties with glioma. Both conserved end residues are part of each CDR3. Each record gives: V gene, clone size, D gene, J gene, CDR3 DNA, CDR3 protein. D genes are given only for firm matches. Size is omitted from some rows. Given values are once, few, many or a class for expanded clones.

TRBV29-1,-,TRBD2,TRBJ2-1,TGCAGCGTTGAGAGCCCCGGGAGGAGGTCCTACAATGAGCAGTTCTTC,CSVESPGRRSYNEQFF
TRBV30,-,-,TRBJ2-7,TGTGCCTGGAGTGCCCTCACTAGTGGGAGCGAGCAGTACTTC,CAWSALTSGSEQYF
TRBV7-2,-,-,TRBJ2-4,TGTGCCAGCAGCTTATACGTTCGGGGGCAAAACATTCAGTACTTC,CASSLYVRGQNIQYF
TRBV5-4,-,TRBD1,TRBJ2-7,TGTGCCAGCAGCCCGGGGGACAGGGGGTTCTCGTACGAGCAGTACTTC,CASSPGDRGFSYEQYF
TRBV25-1,once,-,TRBJ1-1,TGTGCCAGCAGTGAAGGTTGGGCGGAGAACACTGAAGCTTTCTTT,CASSEGWAENTEAFF
TRBV7-2,few,-,TRBJ2-7,TGTGCCAGCAGCTTAAGGGACCCACCTAACTACGAGCAGTACTTC,CASSLRDPPNYEQYF
TRBV5-1,-,-,TRBJ1-1,TGCGCCAGCAGCATACTCCGGGCGGGGCACCTTGAAGCTTTCTTT,CASSILRAGHLEAFF
TRBV18,-,-,TRBJ2-1,TGTGCCAGCTCACCTCTAGACTTCTCCAGCTCCTACAATGAGCAGTTCTTC,CASSPLDFSSSYNEQFF
TRBV6-5,-,-,TRBJ2-3,TGTGCCAGCAGTGGGGGACTTGCGATCACAGATACGCAGTATTTT,CASSGGLAITDTQYF
TRBV5-1,-,-,TRBJ2-7,TGCGCCAGCAGGCCAGGGGGGTCCTACGAGCAGTACTTC,CASRPGGSYEQYF
TRBV7-9,-,-,TRBJ1-1,TGTGCCAGCAGCCTGACGGGACACGGGAACACTGAAGCTTTCTTT,CASSLTGHGNTEAFF
TRBV5-6,few,TRBD2,TRBJ2-2,TGTGCCAGCAGCCCGCTGGATCTAGCGGGAGGTATTCACGGGGAGCTGTTTTTT,CASSPLDLAGGIHGELFF
TRBV7-6,-,-,TRBJ2-1,TGTGCCAGCAGCCTCCTCATGGGCGGGTCCGATGAGCAGTTCTTC,CASSLLMGGSDEQFF
TRBV6-5,-,-,TRBJ1-1,TGTGCCAGCAGTTACTCGAACAGGGTTGGCACTGAAGCTTTCTTT,CASSYSNRVGTEAFF
TRBV19,-,-,TRBJ1-3,TGTGCCAGTATAAAGAAAATGAGTGGAAACACCATATATTTT,CASIKKMSGNTIYF
TRBV9,-,-,TRBJ2-2,TGTGCCAGCAGCGTAGCGACAACCGGGGAGCTGTTTTTT,CASSVATTGELFF
TRBV4-3,-,-,TRBJ1-1,TGCGCCAGCAGCCCTACAGGCCGTGGGGACACTGAAGCTTTCTTT,CASSPTGRGDTEAFF
TRBV11-3,-,-,TRBJ2-2,TGTGCCAGCAGCATGACACAGAACACCGGGGAGCTGTTTTTT,CASSMTQNTGELFF
TRBV5-4,-,-,TRBJ2-3,TGTGCCAGCAGCTTGGGAGGGGCCAGCACAGATACGCAGTATTTT,CASSLGGASTDTQYF
TRBV2,-,TRBD1,TRBJ2-7,TGTGCCAGCATCGACCGGGACAGGGGAGCCTACGAGCAGTACTTC,CASIDRDRGAYEQYF
TRBV19,-,-,TRBJ2-1,TGTGCCAGTAGCACCTCTACTACTACTCTCTCCTACAATGAGCAGTTCTTC,CASSTSTTTLSYNEQFF
TRBV7-3,-,TRBD2,TRBJ2-2,TGTGCCAGCAGCGCTAGCGGGAGGGTATCCGGGGAGCTGTTTTTT,CASSASGRVSGELFF
TRBV18,-,TRBD1,TRBJ2-5,TGTGCCAGCTCACCACCGATAACAGGGGGCTTCGAAGAGACCCAGTACTTC,CASSPPITGGFEETQYF
TRBV9,-,TRBD2,TRBJ2-5,TGTGCCAGCAGCGTCCCTCTAGCGGGGCAAGAGACCCAGTACTTC,CASSVPLAGQETQYF
TRBV5-4,-,-,TRBJ1-5,TGTGCCAGCAGCTTGGGGGGACGGGGTAATCAGCCCCAGCATTTT,CASSLGGRGNQPQHF
TRBV7-9,once,-,TRBJ1-2,TGTGCCAGCAGCTCCAACTTGGGCGACTATGGCTACACCTTC,CASSSNLGDYGYTF
TRBV27,once,-,TRBJ1-5,TGTGCCAGCAGTTTAAGTATCAAGGGGAAGGGTCAGCCCCAGCATTTT,CASSLSIKGKGQPQHF
TRBV7-2,-,-,TRBJ1-6,TGTGCCAGCAGCCTCGGGCAGGGAAGGTCACCCCTCCACTTT,CASSLGQGRSPLHF
TRBV10-1,-,TRBD1,TRBJ2-2,TGCGCCAGCAGTGAGAAGGGGACAGGGGAGGGGTGGGAGCTGTTTTTT,CASSEKGTGEGWELFF
TRBV10-3,-,-,TRBJ2-5,TGTGCCATCGCGGAGAGGTACCAAGAGACCCAGTACTTC,CAIAERYQETQYF
TRBV7-6,-,TRBD2,TRBJ2-7,TGTGCCAGCAGCTTAGCGGGCGGGGGGTCCTACGAGCAGTACTTC,CASSLAGGGSYEQYF
TRBV10-3,-,-,TRBJ2-4,TGTGCCATCAGTGAGTCAGCAGGGGTGACCAAAAACATTCAGTACTTC,CAISESAGVTKNIQYF
TRBV25-1,-,-,TRBJ2-5,TGTGCCAGCAGTGGAAGGGACCCACTACAAGAGACCCAGTACTTC,CASSGRDPLQETQYF
TRBV7-2,-,-,TRBJ2-2,TGTGCCAGCAGCTTAGTCCCTTCCAGTTCCACCGGGGAGCTGTTTTTT,CASSLVPSSSTGELFF
TRBV7-9,few,-,TRBJ2-3,TGTGCCAGCAGACCCCCCGACGGAGCCAGCATGTATACGCAGTATTTT,CASRPPDGASMYTQYF
TRBV10-2,-,TRBD1,TRBJ1-3,TGCGCCAGCAGGGACAGGGCTGTTGGAAACACCATATATTTT,CASRDRAVGNTIYF
TRBV6-6,-,TRBD2,TRBJ2-1,TGTGCCAGCATGCTAGCGGGAGTAGCTTACAATGAGCAGTTCTTC,CASMLAGVAYNEQFF
TRBV7-2,-,-,TRBJ2-1,TGTGCCAGCAGCTTAGAACCCGGGAACGGTGAGCAGTTCTTC,CASSLEPGNGEQFF
TRBV11-2,-,TRBD2,TRBJ2-5,TGTGCCAGCAGCTTAGATGTCCAGCGGGGGCCCTTAGAGACCCAGTACTTC,CASSLDVQRGPLETQYF
TRBV19,-,TRBD1,TRBJ2-5,TGTGCCAGTACCGGGACAGTCGGGTTGGCCCAGTACTTC,CASTGTVGLAQYF
TRBV25-1,-,-,TRBJ1-1,TGTGCCAGCAGGTTTGGGGCCGCGAACACTGAAGCTTTCTTT,CASRFGAANTEAFF